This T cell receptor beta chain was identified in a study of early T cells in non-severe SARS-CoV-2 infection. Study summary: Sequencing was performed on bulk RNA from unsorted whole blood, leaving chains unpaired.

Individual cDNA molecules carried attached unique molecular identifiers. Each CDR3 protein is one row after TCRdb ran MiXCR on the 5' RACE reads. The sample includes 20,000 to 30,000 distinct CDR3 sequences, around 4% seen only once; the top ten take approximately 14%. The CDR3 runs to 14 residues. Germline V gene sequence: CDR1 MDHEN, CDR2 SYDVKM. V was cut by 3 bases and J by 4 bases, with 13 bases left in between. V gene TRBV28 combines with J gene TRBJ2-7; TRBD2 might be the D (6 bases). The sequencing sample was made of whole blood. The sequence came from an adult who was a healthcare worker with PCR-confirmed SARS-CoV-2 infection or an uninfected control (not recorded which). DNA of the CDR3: TGTGCCAGCAGTTTGTTACTAGCAAGGTACGAGCAGTACTTC. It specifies CASSLLLARYEQYF.